These 19 T cell receptor beta chains were sequenced from one sample in a study of human T cells and chemical hapten exposure. The time point denotes: patch test 2, 6 weeks after DPC sensitization. Indicated treatment: therapeutic diphenylcyclopropenone sensitization with weekly scalp DPC. TCRdb fed the RACE reads into MiXCR, producing one record per CDR3 protein. This table holds tens of thousands of distinct CDR3 sequences, around 10% found once. Sequenced here: whole blood, sampled in connection with sensitization to the hapten diphenylcyclopropenone (DPC). The receptor source for this set is a middle-aged woman with alopecia areata. Some clones in this sample may be carry-over from other donors' samples.

The chain couples TRBV20-1 to TRBJ2-5; perhaps TRBD1 as D (7 bases). Germline V gives CDR1 DFQATT, CDR2 SNEGSKA (reference sequence). The CDR3 loop spans 14 amino acids. Trimming stripped 3 bases from V and 1 base from J, with 12 bases between. The CDR3 protein is CSARRDSGQETQYF. CDR3 coding DNA: TGCAGTGCTAGGCGGGACAGTGGCCAAGAGACCCAGTACTTC.

This clonotype was observed at least ten times. The chain recombines TRBV30 with TRBJ1-1; D unresolved. CDR1 is GTSNPN and CDR2 is SVGIG in the germline V gene (reference sequence). The CDR3 has 15 residues. Between the trimmed V and J ends, which lost 0 bases and 0 bases, there was a span of 11 bases. CDR3 in DNA: TGTGCCTGGAGTGTTGAATTCGGGATGAACACTGAAGCTTTCTTT. Its protein product is CAWSVEFGMNTEAFF.

This clonotype has ten or more counts. V usage is TRBV7-8 and J usage is TRBJ2-7; D unresolved. The germline gives CDR1 SGHVS, CDR2 FQNEAQ. The CDR3 spans 15 residues. Trimming took off 5 bases at V and 1 base at J, with 15 bases between the two ends. Written as DNA, the CDR3 is TGTGCCAGCAGCCCCCAACCCGACCGATCCTACGAGCAGTACTTC. It encodes CASSPQPDRSYEQYF.

This clonotype was counted many times. The chain employs TRBV4-1 and TRBJ2-6, with D uncertain. Germline assignment: CDR1 MGHRA and CDR2 YSYEKL. The CDR3 has 17 residues. V gave up 5 bases and J gave up 0 bases, with 14 bases separating them. The CDR3 DNA is TGCGCCAGCAGCGCTACTCACCTAAGCTCTGGGGCCAACGTCCTGACTTTC. It codes for CASSATHLSSGANVLTF.

The chain recombines TRBV12-3 or TRBV12-4 with TRBJ1-5; D is possibly TRBD1 (5 bases). The CDR3 covers 12 residues. V was clipped by 5 bases and J by 9 bases, with 11 bases between them. CDR3: CASSIPGGPQHF. The CDR3 coding sequence is TGTGCCAGCAGTATCCCCGGGGGGCCCCAGCATTTT.

This clonotype has just a few counts. The chain links TRBV2 to TRBJ2-2; 9 bases are a match to TRBD1. The CDR3 totals 14 residues. V was clipped by 8 bases and J by 2 bases; unmatched bases: 3. CDR1 and CDR2 from the germline V gene are SNHLY and FYNNEI. For the CDR3, the DNA is TGTGCCAGCGCGGGACAGGGAAACACCGGGGAGCTGTTTTTT. It encodes CASAGQGNTGELFF.

The chain recombines TRBV12-3 or TRBV12-4 with TRBJ1-1; D possibly corresponds to TRBD1 (6 bases). The CDR3 extends over 14 amino acids. Trimming stripped 2 bases from V and 1 base from J, with 8 bases between. The CDR3 coding sequence is TGTGCCAGCAGTTTAATCAGGGGGAACACTGAAGCTTTCTTT. Its protein product is CASSLIRGNTEAFF.

There are many counts of this clonotype. The chain is built from TRBV7-9 and TRBJ1-6; no firm D call. The V end lost 5 bases, the J end lost 7 bases, and 15 bases lay between the germline ends. The CDR3 extends over 15 amino acids. CDR1 and CDR2 (germline): SEHNR, FQNEAQ (reference sequence). This CDR3 is CASSPSQNRNSPLHF. Here the CDR3 DNA reads TGTGCCAGCAGCCCCTCACAAAACAGAAATTCACCCCTCCACTTT.

This clonotype was counted many times. The genes are TRBV30 and TRBJ2-7; no firm D call. The CDR3 consists of 12 residues. Looked up from germline, CDR1 is GTSNPN and CDR2 is SVGIG (reference sequence). Trimming stripped 0 bases from V and 7 bases from J, with 10 bases between. CDR3 nucleotide sequence: TGTGCCTGGAGTGTGGGCCCTACGGAGCAGTACTTC. It specifies CAWSVGPTEQYF.

This clonotype was observed many times. The rearrangement links TRBV6-2 or TRBV6-3 to TRBJ1-5, with D perhaps matching TRBD1 (5 bases). Trimming pared 6 bases from V and 2 bases from J, leaving 8 bases between. The germline gives CDR1 MNHEY, CDR2 SVGEGT. The CDR3 loop spans 13 amino acids. The CDR3 sequence: CASRWGGNQPQHF. Written as DNA, the CDR3 is TGTGCCAGCAGATGGGGGGGCAATCAGCCCCAGCATTTT.

The chain recombines TRBV12-2 with TRBJ2-5; the table names TRBD2, a call not compared with the DNA. TRBV12-2 has pseudogene status. The CDR3 totals 16 residues. The CDR3 DNA reads TGTGCAAGTCGCTTCGTCGGACTAGGGTTTAGTGGGACCCAGTACTTC. The encoded protein is CASRFVGLGFSGTQYF.

This clonotype was recorded a few times. The chain links TRBV4-2 to TRBJ2-4; D assignment may be TRBD1 or TRBD2 (7 bases each). This CDR3 comprises 16 residues. Looked up from germline, CDR1 is LGHNA and CDR2 is YNFKEQ. The germline V and J ends were trimmed by 1 base and 5 bases, with 15 bases remaining between them. For the CDR3, the DNA is TGTGCCAGCAGCCAAGGTTCAGGGGGGGCCCAAAACATTCAGTACTTC. Translated, it gives CASSQGSGGAQNIQYF.

The genes are TRBV3-1 and TRBJ2-6; the D is unclear. Germline values: CDR1 LGHDT, CDR2 YNNKEL (reference sequence). CDR3 length: 18 residues. The V and J ends lost 4 bases and 2 bases respectively, with 18 bases between them. CDR3 DNA sequence: TGTGCCAGCAGCCCCGGATCAGTTCGAGGTGCTGGGGCCAACGTCCTGACTTTC. This gives the protein CASSPGSVRGAGANVLTF.

The chain links TRBV30 to TRBJ1-1; possibly TRBD1 for D (5 bases). CDR1 and CDR2 from the germline V gene are GTSNPN and SVGIG (reference sequence). Trimming removed 2 bases from V and 7 bases from J, with 8 bases in between. The CDR3 totals 11 residues. The CDR3, as DNA: TGTGCCTGGAGTTCACAGGTTGAAGCTTTCTTT. It is translated as CAWSSQVEAFF.

A few counts support this clonotype. The genes are TRBV7-2 and TRBJ1-4, with TRBD1 as a possible D gene (6 bases). Germline values: CDR1 SGHTA, CDR2 FQGNSA. V was clipped by 7 bases and J by 5 bases, with 14 bases between them. The CDR3 has 14 amino acids. CDR3 bases: TGTGCCAGCAACCCTGGGACATCGAATGAAAAACTGTTTTTT. Translated: CASNPGTSNEKLFF.

This clonotype occurred many times. The rearrangement links TRBV7-9 to TRBJ2-7; D may match TRBD1 or TRBD2 (5 bases each). Germline CDR1 and CDR2: SEHNR and FQNEAQ (reference sequence). This CDR3 contains 14 residues. Trimming cost V 0 bases and J 2 bases, with 8 bases left between them. The CDR3: CASSLAGTAYEQYF. The CDR3 bases are TGTGCCAGCAGCTTAGCCGGGACCGCCTACGAGCAGTACTTC.

The V call is TRBV2, the J call TRBJ2-7, with a tentative D call TRBD1 (5 bases). The V gene's germline CDR1 is SNHLY and CDR2 FYNNEI. The CDR3 contains 14 residues. V lost 7 bases and J 3 bases, leaving 16 bases between the germline ends. The chain's CDR3 is CASTGARAVYEQYF. The CDR3 nucleotides read TGTGCCAGCACGGGCGCCAGGGCTGTCTACGAGCAGTACTTC. The whole variable domain, filled in from reference TRBV2 and TRBJ2-7, reads EPEVTQTPSHQVTQMGQEVILRCVPISNHLYFYWYRQILGQKVEFLVSFYNNEISEKSEIFDDQFSVERPDGSNFTLKIRSTKLEDSAMYFCASTGARAVYEQYFGPGTRLTVT.

This clonotype was counted many times. This chain uses TRBV12-3 or TRBV12-4 with TRBJ1-2; 7 bases align to TRBD1. This CDR3 has 14 amino acids. V lost 5 bases to trimming and J lost 2 bases; unmatched junction nucleotides: 5. The CDR3 nucleotides read TGTGCCAGCAGTCCTCAGGGGGGGAACTATGGCTACACCTTC. Its protein is CASSPQGGNYGYTF.

In this sample, this clonotype turned up many times. The chain uses TRBV5-4 and TRBJ1-1; the D is unclear. The germline V gene has CDR1 SGHNT and CDR2 YYREEE (reference sequence). Trimming took off 2 bases at V and 0 bases at J, with 8 bases between the two ends. The CDR3 spans 14 residues. CDR3 DNA sequence: TGTGCCAGCAGCTTAAGAGGGATGAACACTGAAGCTTTCTTT. Its translation: CASSLRGMNTEAFF.